This entry describes one T cell receptor (beta chain). Its antigen is still unknown. J lost 7 bases, V lost 2 bases, and 8 bases had no gene match. This CDR3 is 14 amino acids long. Germline V gene sequence: CDR1 SQVTM, CDR2 ANQGSEA. Stated treatment: oral pan-JAK inhibitor, 5-10 mg twice daily. These data come from a study of CD8+ T cells in alopecia areata. Overall study: Twice daily, treated patients received 5 to 10 mg of oral tofacitinib. Study-wide results and limits: Sequences from scalp samples also cover resident alphabeta T cells of normal skin. An increase in clonality over normal scalp was evident in lesional scalp, especially alopecia totalis/universalis.

Extracted RNA was reverse transcribed into cDNA, the sequencing template. The protocol was immunoSEQ multiplex PCR, while the TCRdb copy is restricted to in-frame clones and leaves out a portion. The sample contains 130,000 to 150,000 clones, around 82% of which appear only once. The TCR comes from a human donor with alopecia areata. The rearrangement uses TRBV29-1 and TRBJ2-1; the match to TRBD2 covers 7 bases. The sequencing used CD8+ T cells sorted from blood, collected at week 4, from a patient treated with tofacitinib. CDR3: CSVEMGGKGNEQFF. The CDR3 region has the DNA TGCAGCGTTGAAATGGGGGGGAAAGGGAATGAGCAGTTCTTC.